This is a list of T cell receptor beta chains from one sample in a study of post-analysis software for immune sequencing data. MiXCR was run by TCRdb on the PCR reads, yielding one entry per CDR3 protein. The sample shows 700,000 to 900,000 distinct CDR3 sequences, roughly 46% of them seen only once. Specimen: blood. These receptors were obtained from a girl under 18 with multiple sclerosis. Each CDR3 is given with its conserved first and last residue. Fields, in order: J gene, clone size, V gene, D gene, CDR3 DNA, CDR3 protein. A D gene is named only where the DNA matches it firmly. Only part of the rows carry a size: once, few, many, or a class if the clone is expanded.

>TRBJ1-2|NA|TRBV10-3|TRBD1
TGTGCCTCCAGAGGCCTCCAGGGGGACGGCTACACCTTC
CASRGLQGDGYTF
>TRBJ2-5|NA|TRBV30|NA
TGTGCCTGGAGGCGGCATGGCAGAGAGACCCAGTACTTC
CAWRRHGRETQYF
>TRBJ2-5|NA|TRBV5-1|NA
TGCGCCAGCAGCTTGATCATGGGAACCATCCGGGAGACCCAGTACTTC
CASSLIMGTIRETQYF
>TRBJ2-7|NA|TRBV7-2|TRBD2
TGTGCCAGCAGCTTAGCCGGGAGGGGCAGCCTCTACGAGCAGTACTTC
CASSLAGRGSLYEQYF
>TRBJ1-5|few|TRBV27|NA
TGTGCCAGCAGTAGAACAGGACAGCCCCAGCATTTT
CASSRTGQPQHF
>TRBJ2-7|few|TRBV20-1|NA
TGCAGTGCTAGGAGGACGGGCGAGCAGTACTTC
CSARRTGEQYF
>TRBJ2-5|NA|TRBV4-3|NA
TGCGCCAGCAGCCAAGAAGTCACGGGGAGCTACCCGGAGACCCAGTACTTC
CASSQEVTGSYPETQYF
>TRBJ1-2|once|TRBV27|NA
TGTGCCAGCAGTTTATTTAAGGAATGCTGCGGCTACACCTTC
CASSLFKECCGYTF
>TRBJ2-7|once|TRBV7-2|TRBD1
TGTGCCAGCAGCCTCCTGGGACAGGGTACCTACGAGCAGTACTTC
CASSLLGQGTYEQYF
>TRBJ1-5|NA|TRBV12-3/TRBV12-4|TRBD1
TGTGCCAGCAGTCCCAGTCCGGGACAGGACCTCAATCAGCCCCAGCATTTT
CASSPSPGQDLNQPQHF
>TRBJ2-4|NA|TRBV30|NA
TGTGCCTGGAGCGACGGCAGGGGCCGAGACATTCAGTACTTC
CAWSDGRGRDIQYF
>TRBJ2-5|NA|TRBV7-7|NA
TGTGCTAGCAGCTTAGAAGCGACCTCCTACAATGAGCAGTACTTC
CASSLEATSYNEQYF
>TRBJ1-1|NA|TRBV28|NA
TGTGCCAGCATGTTGGGGGGCGCCATGAACACTGAAGCTTTCTTT
CASMLGGAMNTEAFF
>TRBJ2-3|NA|TRBV10-3|TRBD1
TGTGCCATCAGTGAGAGGACAGGGCCAGATACGCAGTATTTT
CAISERTGPDTQYF
>TRBJ1-4|NA|TRBV4-2|NA
TGTGCCAGCAGCCAGGAACCGGGCAGCTTTAATGAAAAACTGTTTTTT
CASSQEPGSFNEKLFF
>TRBJ1-4|NA|TRBV10-3|NA
TGTGCCACCAGACAGGTCGGAGCAACTAATGAAAAACTGTTTTTT
CATRQVGATNEKLFF
>TRBJ2-1|NA|TRBV14|NA
TGTGCCAGCAGCGCCCTTTTCGCGCTAGGACCCAATGAGCGGTTCTTC
CASSALFALGPNERFF
>TRBJ2-1|few|TRBV24-1|NA
TGTGCCACCAGTGAGGTCGGTGGTTACTCCTACAATGAGCAGTTCTTC
CATSEVGGYSYNEQFF
>TRBJ2-1|NA|TRBV28|NA
TGTGCCAGCAGGGGGACTGTCGGGAATGAGCAGTTCTTC
CASRGTVGNEQFF
>TRBJ1-2|NA|TRBV6-5|TRBD1
TGTGCCAGCAGTTACCAGGGGCGACAGGGGCATCGAAACTATGGCTACACCTTC
CASSYQGRQGHRNYGYTF
>TRBJ1-2|NA|TRBV7-3|TRBD1
TGTGCCAGCAGCTTAACAGGCGGACAGGGGAATGGCTACACCTTC
CASSLTGGQGNGYTF
>TRBJ2-7|few|TRBV12-3/TRBV12-4|TRBD1
TGTGCCAGCAGCAAAGAACAGGGGATGGGTTACGAGCAGTACTTC
CASSKEQGMGYEQYF
>TRBJ2-7|once|TRBV29-1|TRBD2
TGCAGCGTTGGGGGGGGAGCCAACTCCTACGAGCAGTACTTC
CSVGGGANSYEQYF
>TRBJ1-2|NA|TRBV12-3/TRBV12-4|NA
TGCCAGGGTTATGGCTACACCTTC
CQGYGYTF
>TRBJ1-2|NA|TRBV4-1|NA
TGCGCCAGCAGCCAAGCGGGACCTTCCAATCATAACTATGGCTACACCTTC
CASSQAGPSNHNYGYTF
>TRBJ1-2|few|TRBV27|NA
TGTGCCAGCAGTTTCGTGTGGAAGGTGGACCATGGCTACACCTTC
CASSFVWKVDHGYTF
>TRBJ2-3|many|TRBV6-5|NA
TGTGCCAGCAGTCGCGGGGGCACAGATACGCAGTATTTT
CASSRGGTDTQYF
>TRBJ2-1|NA|TRBV5-5|NA
TGTGCCAGCAGCTTGGCCGGTCGGGCCCTATACAATGAGCAGTTCTTC
CASSLAGRALYNEQFF
>TRBJ2-7|few|TRBV5-1|NA
TGCGCCAGCAGCGCCCAGGGCGAGCAGTACTTC
CASSAQGEQYF
>TRBJ2-7|NA|TRBV27|NA
TGCGCCAGCAGTGTTCGACCCTACTACGAGCAGTACTTC
CASSVRPYYEQYF
>TRBJ2-3|NA|TRBV4-3|NA
TGCGCCAGCAGCCACCCTTTACTAGCTGGGACGCAGTATTTT
CASSHPLLAGTQYF
>TRBJ2-1|NA|TRBV10-3|TRBD2
TGTGCCATCAGTGTTGGAGGGACTAGCGGGGGAAGCTCCTACAATGAGCAGTTCTTC
CAISVGGTSGGSSYNEQFF
>TRBJ2-3|NA|TRBV20-1|NA
TGCAGTGCTAGACCACTCACAGATACGCAGTATTTT
CSARPLTDTQYF
>TRBJ1-2|NA|TRBV12-3/TRBV12-4|NA
TGTGCCAGCAGTCCGGGCCAGTGGACTAACTATGGCTACACCTTC
CASSPGQWTNYGYTF
>TRBJ2-5|few|TRBV7-2|NA
TGTGCCAGCAGCCGGGACCACCAAGAGACCCAGTACTTC
CASSRDHQETQYF
>TRBJ2-7|NA|TRBV12-3/TRBV12-4|NA
TGTGCCAGCAGCCAAGATGTGGGGGACACCTACGAGCAGTACTTC
CASSQDVGDTYEQYF
>TRBJ1-2|NA|TRBV20-1|NA
TGCAGTGCTAGCCGGCAGGGAAACTATGACTACACCTTC
CSASRQGNYDYTF
>TRBJ2-7|NA|TRBV13|NA
TGTGCCAGCAGCGGACTCAACCGAGGGCAGTACTTC
CASSGLNRGQYF
>TRBJ2-1|NA|TRBV28|TRBD2
TGTGCCAGCAGTCTCTGGACTAGTCATCCCTCCTACAATGAGCAGTTCTTC
CASSLWTSHPSYNEQFF
>TRBJ1-1|NA|TRBV12-3/TRBV12-4|NA
TGTGCCTGCAGTTATTCACCGGCCAGGCAAGTCATGAACACTGAAGCTTTCTTT
CACSYSPARQVMNTEAFF
>TRBJ1-2|NA|TRBV7-2|NA
TGTGCCAGCAGCCCCAGGGTGCGGGGCTACACCTTC
CASSPRVRGYTF